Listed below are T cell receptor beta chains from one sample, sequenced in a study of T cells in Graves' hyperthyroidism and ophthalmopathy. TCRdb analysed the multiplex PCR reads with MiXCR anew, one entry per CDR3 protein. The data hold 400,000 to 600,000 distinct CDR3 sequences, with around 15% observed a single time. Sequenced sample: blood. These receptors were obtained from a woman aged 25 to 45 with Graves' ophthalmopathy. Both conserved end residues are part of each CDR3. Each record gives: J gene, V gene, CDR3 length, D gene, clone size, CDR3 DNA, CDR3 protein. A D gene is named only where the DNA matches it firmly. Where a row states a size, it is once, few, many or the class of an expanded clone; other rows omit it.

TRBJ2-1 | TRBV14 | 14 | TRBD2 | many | TGTGCCAGCAGCCAACTAGCGGGTATGAATGAGCAGTTCTTC | CASSQLAGMNEQFF
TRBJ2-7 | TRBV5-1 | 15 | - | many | TGCGCCAGCAGCTTGGCTAGGTCTAGTCCTGGCGAGCAGTACTTC | CASSLARSSPGEQYF
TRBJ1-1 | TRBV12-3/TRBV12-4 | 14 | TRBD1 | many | TGTGCCAGCAGAACCGGGACAGGGTGGACAGAAGCTTTCTTT | CASRTGTGWTEAFF
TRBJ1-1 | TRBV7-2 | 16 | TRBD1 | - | TGTGCCAGCAGTCCAGACAGGGGGCGGGTTGGCACTGAAGCTTTCTTT | CASSPDRGRVGTEAFF
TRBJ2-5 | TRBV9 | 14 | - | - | TGTGCCAGCAGCGTAGACGGCTTCCAAGAGACCCAGTACTTC | CASSVDGFQETQYF
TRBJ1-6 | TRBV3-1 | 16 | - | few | TGTGCCAGCAGCGACGCAGAGCGGGGAATAAATTCACCCCTCCACTTT | CASSDAERGINSPLHF
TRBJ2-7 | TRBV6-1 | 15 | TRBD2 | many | TGTGCCAGCAGCATGGGGACTAGCGACTCCTACGAGCAGTACTTC | CASSMGTSDSYEQYF
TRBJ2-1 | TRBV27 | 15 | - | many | TGTGCCACCCACGACGGGGCGAGCTCTTACAATGAGCAGTTCTTC | CATHDGASSYNEQFF
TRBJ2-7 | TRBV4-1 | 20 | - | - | TGCGCCAGCAGCCAAGATCCGGCCCCCACCCCCGGACCGATCTCCTACGAGCAGTACTTC | CASSQDPAPTPGPISYEQYF
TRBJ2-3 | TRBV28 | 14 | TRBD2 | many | TGTGCCAGCACCAACGGGGGGGCGACAGATACGCAGTATTTT | CASTNGGATDTQYF
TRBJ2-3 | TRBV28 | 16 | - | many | TGTGCCAGCAGTTCCCCGGGGGGCTGGGACACAGATACGCAGTATTTT | CASSSPGGWDTDTQYF
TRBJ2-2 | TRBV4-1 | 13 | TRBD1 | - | TGCGCCAGCAGCCGGGACAGTACTGGGGAGCTGTTTTTT | CASSRDSTGELFF
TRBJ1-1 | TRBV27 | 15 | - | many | TGTGCCAGCAGTTTAATAGGGGGTCGAAAGACTGAAGCTTTCTTT | CASSLIGGRKTEAFF
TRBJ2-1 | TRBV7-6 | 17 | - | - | TGTGCCAGCAGCCCCTCCCCTACAGCGAGCTCCTACAATGAGCAGTTCTTC | CASSPSPTASSYNEQFF
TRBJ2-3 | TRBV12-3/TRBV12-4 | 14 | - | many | TGTGCCAGCAGGCAATGGCAGTCCACAGATACGCAGTATTTT | CASRQWQSTDTQYF
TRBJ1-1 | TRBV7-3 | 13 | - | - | TGTGCCAGCAGCTTTACCTTGAGCACTGAAGCTTTCTTT | CASSFTLSTEAFF
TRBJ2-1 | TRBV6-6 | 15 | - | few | TGTGCCAGCAGTTACGTCGTAGAGCCCGCCGAGGAGCAGTTCTTC | CASSYVVEPAEEQFF
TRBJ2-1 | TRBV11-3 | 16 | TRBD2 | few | TGTGCCAGCAGCCCATCTAGCGGGAGGGCCTACAATGAGCAGTTCTTC | CASSPSSGRAYNEQFF
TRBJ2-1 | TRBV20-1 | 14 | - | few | TGCAGTGCTAGCTCACAGGGAGGCTACAATGAGCAGTTCTTC | CSASSQGGYNEQFF
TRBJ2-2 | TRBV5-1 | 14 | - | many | TGCGCCAGCGGAGGGACAGCGAACACCGGGGAGCTGTTTTTT | CASGGTANTGELFF
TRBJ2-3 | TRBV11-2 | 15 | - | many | TGTGCCAGCGCCAGGACCGGGTATATCACAGATACGCAGTATTTT | CASARTGYITDTQYF
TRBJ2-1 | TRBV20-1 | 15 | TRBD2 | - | TGCAGTGAGGCACCGGGACTAGCGCTAAACAATGAGCAGTTCTTC | CSEAPGLALNNEQFF
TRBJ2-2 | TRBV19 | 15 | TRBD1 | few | TGTGCCAGTAGGACTTACAGGGGGAACACCGGGGAGCTGTTTTTT | CASRTYRGNTGELFF
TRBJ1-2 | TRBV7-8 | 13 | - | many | TGTGCCAGCAGCCAAATTCCGGACTATGGCTACACCTTC | CASSQIPDYGYTF
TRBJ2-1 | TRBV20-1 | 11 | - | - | TGCAGTACTAGTTGGAACAATGAGCAGTTCTTC | CSTSWNNEQFF
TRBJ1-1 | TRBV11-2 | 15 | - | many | TGTGCCAGCAGCTTAGTTGTTGCGGAGAACACTGAAGCTTTCTTT | CASSLVVAENTEAFF
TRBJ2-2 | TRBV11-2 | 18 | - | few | TGTGCCAGCAGCTTAGGTAGAGGAAGGCGCCCGAACACCGGGGAGCTGTTTTTT | CASSLGRGRRPNTGELFF
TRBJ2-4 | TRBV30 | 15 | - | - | TGTGCCTGGAGTTTGGGAGGTGTAGCCAAAAACATTCAGTACTTC | CAWSLGGVAKNIQYF
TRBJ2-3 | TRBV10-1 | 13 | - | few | TGCGCCAGCAGTGAGAAAGAACTTGTTACGCAGTATTTT | CASSEKELVTQYF
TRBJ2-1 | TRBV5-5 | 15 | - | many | TGTGCCAGCAGCTTCGGTCCGCGGGATCTCGATGAGCAGTTCTTC | CASSFGPRDLDEQFF
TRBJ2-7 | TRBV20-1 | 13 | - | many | TGCAGTGCTAGGGCCCATCCGACCTACGAGCAGTACTTC | CSARAHPTYEQYF
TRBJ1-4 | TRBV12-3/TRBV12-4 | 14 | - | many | TGTGCCAGCAGTTCGCCAGGGCGGAAAGAAAAACTGTTTTTT | CASSSPGRKEKLFF
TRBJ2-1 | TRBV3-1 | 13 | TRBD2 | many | TGTGCCAGCAGCCCGGGGGGGGCAAATGAGCAGTTCTTC | CASSPGGANEQFF
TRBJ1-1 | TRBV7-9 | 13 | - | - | TGTGCCAGCAGCTTAATTGGAATTCCTGAAGCTTTCTTT | CASSLIGIPEAFF
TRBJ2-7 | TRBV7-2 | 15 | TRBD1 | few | TGTGCCAGCAGCAACCGGGACAGGGGGGTCGACGAGCAGTACTTC | CASSNRDRGVDEQYF
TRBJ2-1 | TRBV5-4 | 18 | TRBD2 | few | TGTGCCAGCAGCTTGCTACTAGCGGGAGGGCATGGCTACAATGAGCAGTTCTTC | CASSLLLAGGHGYNEQFF